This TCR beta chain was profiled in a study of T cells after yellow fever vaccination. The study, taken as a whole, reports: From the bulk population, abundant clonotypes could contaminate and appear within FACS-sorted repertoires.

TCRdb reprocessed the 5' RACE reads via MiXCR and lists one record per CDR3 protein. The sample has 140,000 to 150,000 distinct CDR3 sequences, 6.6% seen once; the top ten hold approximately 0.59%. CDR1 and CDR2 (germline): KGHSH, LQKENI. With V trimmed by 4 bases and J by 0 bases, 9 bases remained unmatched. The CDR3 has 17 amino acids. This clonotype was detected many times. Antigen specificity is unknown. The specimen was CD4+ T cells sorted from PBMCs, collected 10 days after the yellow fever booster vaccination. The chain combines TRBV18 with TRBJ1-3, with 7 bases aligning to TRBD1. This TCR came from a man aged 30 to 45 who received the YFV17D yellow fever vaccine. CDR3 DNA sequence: TGTGCCAGCTCACTGCCGGACAGGTGGGGCTCTGGAAACACCATATATTTT. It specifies CASSLPDRWGSGNTIYF. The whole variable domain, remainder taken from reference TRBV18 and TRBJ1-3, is NAGVMQNPRHLVRRRGQEARLRCSPMKGHSHVYWYRQLPEEGLKFMVYLQKENIIDESGMPKERFSAEFPKEGPSILRIQQVVRGDSAAYFCASSLPDRWGSGNTIYFGEGSWLTVV.